The 32 T cell receptor beta chains listed next were all sequenced from one sample in a study of blood T cell repertoires in COVID-19. Clones were sequenced by immunoSEQ multiplex PCR, and TCRdb holds only the in-frame ones, with some missing. The table lists some 430,000 clones, about nine tenths of them singletons. The sequencing sample was made of PBMCs or T cells enriched from blood (not recorded which). These receptors were taken from a man younger than 35 who had recovered from COVID-19.

This chain connects TRBV5-1 to TRBJ2-2; 10 positions match TRBD2. J lost 4 bases, V lost 5 bases, and 5 bases had no gene match. Germline CDR1 is SGHRS and CDR2 is YFSETQ. The CDR3 covers 15 residues. The CDR3 nucleotides are TGCGCCAGCAGAGCACTAGCGGGGAGCACCGGGGAGCTGTTTTTT. Encoded protein: CASRALAGSTGELFF.

The chain has TRBV11-3 and TRBJ2-1; 14 bases are shared with TRBD2. Trimming took 1 base from V and 4 from J; bases not matched to a gene: 9. Looked up from germline, CDR1 is SGHNT and CDR2 is YENEEA. The CDR3 runs to 19 residues. The DNA of the CDR3 is TGTGCCAGCAGCTTAGCCGGGACTAGCGGGAGCGAAACTTACAATGAGCAGTTCTTC. Its protein is CASSLAGTSGSETYNEQFF.

In this sample, this clone turned up once. The chain has TRBV30 and TRBJ1-5, with D tentatively TRBD1 (6 bases). Germline V gives CDR1 GTSNPN, CDR2 SVGIG (reference sequence). The V end was cut by 8 bases, the J end by 2 bases, with 19 bases between. This CDR3 spans 15 amino acids. Here the CDR3 reads CAREGPRTGNQPQHF. The DNA of the CDR3 is TGTGCCCGGGAGGGCCCCAGGACAGGCAATCAGCCCCAGCATTTT. Full variable domain (rest looked up from reference TRBV30 and TRBJ1-5): SQTIHQWPATLVQPVGSPLSLECTVEGTSNPNLYWYRQAAGRGLQLLFYSVGIGQISSEVPQNLSASRPQDRQFILSSKKLLLSDSGFYLCAREGPRTGNQPQHFGDGTRLSIL.

This chain joins TRBV27 and TRBJ2-2; TRBD1 agrees at 7 bases. V lost 6 bases to trimming and J lost 5 bases; unmatched junction nucleotides: 15. Germline CDR1 MNHEY, CDR2 SMNVEV (reference sequence). The CDR3 has 17 residues. CDR3 sequence reads: CASRDSRLAGGTGELFF. Written as DNA, the CDR3 is TGTGCCAGCAGGGATTCCCGGCTGGCAGGGGGAACCGGGGAGCTGTTTTTT.

The chain combines TRBV4-1 with TRBJ1-2; perhaps TRBD1 as D (5 bases). This CDR3 is built from 16 residues. V lost 5 bases, J lost 7 bases, and 23 bases lay in between. Germline values: CDR1 MGHRA, CDR2 YSYEKL. This CDR3 is CASSSLAVGVQVGYTF. The CDR3 bases are TGCGCCAGCAGCTCACTTGCAGTAGGGGTTCAGGTTGGCTACACCTTC.

The chain combines TRBV27 with TRBJ2-1; D is ambiguous. Germline CDR1 is MNHEY and CDR2 is SMNVEV (reference sequence). The CDR3 runs 14 residues. V dropped 10 bases and J dropped 5 bases, with 18 bases sitting between them. This chain's CDR3 is CATGFVGLNNEQFF. The CDR3 DNA reads as TGTGCCACCGGCTTTGTCGGGTTAAACAATGAGCAGTTCTTC.

This clone came up a few times. The CDR3 DNA sequence: TGTGCCAGCAGCGCTCAGGGGGCTGATGGCTACACCTTC. Translating it yields CASSAQGADGYTF. The chain combines TRBV9 with TRBJ1-2; TRBD1 agrees at 8 bases. The CDR3 is 13 residues long. From germline, CDR1 is SGDLS and CDR2 YYNGEE. The trim removed 3 bases at V and 6 bases at J, leaving 4 bases unmatched.

This clone was recorded only once. V is TRBV7-9 and J is TRBJ1-5; D possibly corresponds to TRBD1 (5 bases). Germline V gene data show CDR1 as SEHNR and CDR2 as FQNEAQ (reference sequence). The V end was cut by 6 bases, the J end by 5 bases, with 11 bases between. CDR3 length equals 13 residues. As DNA, the CDR3 is TGTGCCAGCAGTCGGGGGACTGATCAGCCCCAGCATTTT. Its protein is CASSRGTDQPQHF.

V and J are TRBV5-4 and TRBJ1-2, with 7 bases identical to TRBD1. This CDR3 has 15 amino acids. Trimming took 1 base from V and 3 from J; bases not matched to a gene: 6. Germline CDR1 SGHNT, CDR2 YYREEE (reference sequence). The CDR3 nucleotides read TGTGCCAGCAGCTTGACAACCGGGACAGACTATGGCTACACCTTC. This sequence encodes CASSLTTGTDYGYTF.

CDR3 sequence: CASSLGARSEQFF. CDR3 sequence (DNA): TGTGCCAGCAGCTTAGGTGCTAGAAGTGAGCAGTTCTTC. The chain carries TRBV7-2 and TRBJ2-1; D uncertain. The CDR3 length is 13 residues. V was shortened by 1 base and J by 9 bases, with 10 bases between the two germline ends. Germline CDR1 reads SGHTA; CDR2 reads FQGNSA.

This clone occurred once. This chain links TRBV6-5 with TRBJ1-1; weak D call: TRBD1 (6 bases). V was pared by 5 bases and J by 4 bases, with 11 bases between. Germline CDR1 is MNHEY and CDR2 is SVGAGI. This CDR3 is built from 13 residues. The CDR3 nucleotides are TGTGCCAGCAGTCCCCGACAGGCCACTGAAGCTTTCTTT. Translation: CASSPRQATEAFF.

V gene TRBV5-1 combines with J gene TRBJ2-1; TRBD2 aligns across 8 bases. Per the germline V gene, CDR1 is SGHRS and CDR2 is YFSETQ. V lost 4 bases and J lost 3; bases outside the gene matches: 9. This CDR3 contains 16 residues. The CDR3 is CASSTGSGGGYNEQFF. In nucleotides, the CDR3 is TGCGCCAGCAGCACTGGGAGCGGGGGAGGCTACAATGAGCAGTTCTTC.

The chain joins TRBV6-1 to TRBJ1-2; TRBD1 agrees at 9 bases. CDR1 and CDR2 from the germline V gene are MNHNS and SASEGT. The CDR3 is 16 residues long. V was pared by 4 bases and J by 3 bases, with 9 bases of the junction left unmatched. CDR3 nucleotide sequence: TGTGCCAGCAGTGCTTTCCGGGACAGGGCTGACTATGGCTACACCTTC. Protein: CASSAFRDRADYGYTF.

The chain couples TRBV10-1 to TRBJ2-3; 9 bases line up with TRBD2. There are 16 residues in the CDR3. V trimming: 0 bases; J trimming: 5 bases; junction bases outside the gene matches: 6. Germline V gene sequence: CDR1 WNHNN, CDR2 SYGVQD (reference sequence). In nucleotides, the CDR3 is TGCGCCAGCAGTGAGTCCAGCGGGAGGCGAGGAGATACGCAGTATTTT. Residues: CASSESSGRRGDTQYF.

V is TRBV3-1 (or the pseudogene TRBV3-2) and J is TRBJ1-2; 9 nucleotides line up with TRBD1. The trim removed 4 bases at V and 6 bases at J, leaving 6 bases unmatched. CDR3 size: 14 residues. The germline V gene has CDR1 LGHDT and CDR2 YNNKEL (reference sequence). The CDR3 loop reads CASSPRDRVDGYTF. CDR3 nucleotide sequence: TGTGCCAGCAGCCCGAGGGACAGGGTGGATGGCTACACCTTC.

The gene calls are TRBV21-1 and TRBJ2-7; the listed D gene, TRBD2, was not tested against the DNA. TRBV21-1 is designated a pseudogene. The CDR3 contains 19 residues. The CDR3 bases are TGTGCCAGCAGCAAAAAGGCCCCCGGAGGGTGTAGCGCTTCCTACGAGCAGTACTTC. Encoded protein: CASSKKAPGGCSASYEQYF.

The chain has TRBV7-9 and TRBJ2-1, with 10 bases matching TRBD2. Trimming cost V 0 bases and J 5 bases; bases outside gene matches: 13. This CDR3 is built from 19 residues. Germline V gene lookup returns CDR1 SEHNR and CDR2 FQNEAQ (reference sequence). DNA of the CDR3: TGTGCCAGCAGCTTAGCCGCGCTAGCGGGGGTCTCCTCTAACAATGAGCAGTTCTTC. Its translation is CASSLAALAGVSSNNEQFF.

V and J are TRBV19 and TRBJ2-5; the D is unclear. The CDR3 has 14 residues. CDR1 is LNHDA, CDR2 SQIVND, per germline (reference sequence). V lost 5 bases to trimming and J lost 2 bases, with 12 bases between them. CDR3 in DNA: TGTGCCAGTAGTTTCAGCCTAGTACAAGAGACCCAGTACTTC. Translating gives CASSFSLVQETQYF. Full variable domain (outside the CDR3, taken from reference TRBV19 and TRBJ2-5): DGGITQSPKYLFRKEGQNVTLSCEQNLNHDAMYWYRQDPGQGLRLIYYSQIVNDFQKGDIAEGYSVSREKKESFPLTVTSAQKNPTAFYLCASSFSLVQETQYFGPGTRLLVL.

The genes are TRBV29-1 and TRBJ1-6; 9 bases match TRBD1. The CDR3 covers 12 residues. CDR1 is SQVTM and CDR2 is ANQGSEA in the germline V gene. V shed 3 bases and J 16 bases; nucleotides not matched to a gene: 7. The CDR3, as DNA: TGCAGCGTTGATATGGGGGACAGGGAACTCCACTTT. Amino acids: CSVDMGDRELHF.

The chain is built from TRBV5-1 and TRBJ2-5, with D perhaps TRBD1 (6 bases). The germline gives CDR1 SGHRS, CDR2 YFSETQ. Trimming removed 5 bases at V and 0 bases at J, with 8 bases between. The CDR3 spans 13 residues. In DNA form, the CDR3 reads TGCGCCAGCAGTTACAGGGACCAAGAGACCCAGTACTTC. It codes for CASSYRDQETQYF.

This chain links TRBV7-9 with TRBJ1-2; D possibly corresponds to TRBD1 (6 bases). The CDR3 has 14 residues. The V end was cut by 4 bases, the J end by 6 bases, with 15 bases between. CDR1 and CDR2 from the germline V gene are SEHNR and FQNEAQ (reference sequence). The CDR3 region is CASSSGHTMDGYTF. For the CDR3, the DNA is TGTGCCAGCAGCTCGGGACACACCATGGATGGCTACACCTTC. The variable domain in full, with the rest retrieved from reference TRBV7-9 and TRBJ1-2, is DTGVSQNPRHKITKRGQNVTFRCDPISEHNRLYWYRQTLGQGPEFLTYFQNEAQLEKSRLLSDRFSAERPKGSFSTLEIQRTEQGDSAMYLCASSSGHTMDGYTFGSGTRLTVV.

This CDR3 reads CAWSVETGNGYTF. CDR3 in DNA: TGTGCCTGGAGTGTAGAGACAGGGAATGGCTACACCTTC. The chain joins TRBV30 to TRBJ1-2; 7 positions agree with TRBD1. V was pared by 0 bases and J by 6 bases, with 4 bases of the junction left unmatched. This CDR3 has 13 amino acids. Germline values: CDR1 GTSNPN, CDR2 SVGIG (reference sequence).

This clone was observed once. The chain is built from TRBV19 and TRBJ2-7; D gene ambiguous. CDR1 LNHDA and CDR2 SQIVND come from the germline V gene (reference sequence). Trimming cost V 4 bases and J 3 bases, with 7 bases left between them. The CDR3 extends over 12 amino acids. The CDR3 loop is CASSTRNYEQYF. The CDR3 coding sequence is TGTGCCAGTAGTACCAGGAACTACGAGCAGTACTTC.

The chain joins TRBV7-8 to TRBJ1-5; unclear D gene. This CDR3 has 15 amino acids. The ends were cut back, 5 bases at V and 6 bases at J, with 17 bases in the middle. Germline V lookup: CDR1 SGHVS, CDR2 FQNEAQ. The CDR3 sequence is CASSPVSGNSQPQHF. The CDR3, as DNA: TGTGCCAGCAGCCCCGTTTCTGGAAACAGTCAGCCCCAGCATTTT.

The genes are TRBV3-1 (or the pseudogene TRBV3-2) and TRBJ1-5; D is unclear. The ends were cut back, 10 bases at V and 5 bases at J, with 18 bases in the middle. Germline V CDR1 and CDR2: LGHDT, YNNKEL (reference sequence). There are 14 residues in the CDR3. CDR3 amino acids: CANLLGRGDQPQHF. The CDR3 DNA sequence: TGTGCCAACCTACTCGGGAGAGGCGATCAGCCCCAGCATTTT.

This chain links TRBV2 with TRBJ2-3; 8 bases are a match to TRBD2. The CDR3 contains 14 residues. Losses at the gene ends were 5 bases for V and 6 bases for J; bases not matched to a gene: 7. Germline V gives CDR1 SNHLY, CDR2 FYNNEI. As DNA, the CDR3 is TGTGCCAGCAGTCCTGGGACTAGTGCGGATACGCAGTATTTT. It codes for CASSPGTSADTQYF.

The chain is built from TRBV5-4 and TRBJ2-2; D is unclear. The germline CDR1 and CDR2 sequences are SGHNT and YYREEE (reference sequence). The V end was cut by 4 bases, the J end by 4 bases, with 11 bases between. This CDR3 comprises 14 residues. The CDR3 DNA reads as TGTGCCAGCAGCAGGATGGAGATCACCGGGGAGCTGTTTTTT. Its protein product is CASSRMEITGELFF.

The J gene is TRBJ1-5, the V gene TRBV21-1; the DNA was not compared with TRBD1, the D call given in the table. TRBV21-1 is shown as a pseudogene. The CDR3 is made up of 16 amino acids. CDR3 amino acids: CASSIRQPHSNQPQHF. The CDR3 DNA follows: TGTGCCAGCAGCATTCGACAGCCGCATAGCAATCAGCCCCAGCATTTT.

The rearrangement uses TRBV4-1 and TRBJ1-1, with TRBD1 matching over 11 bases. The V segment lost 3 bases and the J segment 7 bases; nucleotides outside the gene matches: 7. This CDR3 is 15 amino acids long. Looked up from germline, CDR1 is MGHRA and CDR2 is YSYEKL. The CDR3 region is CASSQEDRGRVEAFF. CDR3 nucleotide sequence: TGCGCCAGCAGCCAGGAGGACAGGGGGCGCGTTGAAGCTTTCTTT.

This clone was seen a single time. The chain links TRBV5-4 to TRBJ2-3, with D hard to call. CDR1 and CDR2 (germline): SGHNT, YYREEE (reference sequence). There are 13 residues in the CDR3. Trimming pared 6 bases from V and 3 bases from J, leaving 11 bases between. The CDR3 coding sequence is TGTGCCAGCACCAAAATAGATACAGATACGCAGTATTTT. It is translated as CASTKIDTDTQYF. Full variable domain (outside the CDR3, taken from reference TRBV5-4 and TRBJ2-3): ETGVTQSPTHLIKTRGQQVTLRCSSQSGHNTVSWYQQALGQGPQFIFQYYREEENGRGNFPPRFSGLQFPNYSSELNVNALELDDSALYLCASTKIDTDTQYFGPGTRLTVL.

This chain connects TRBV18 to TRBJ2-5; possible D gene TRBD1, 7 bases. Germline V gives CDR1 KGHSH, CDR2 LQKENI. V lost 4 bases, J lost 2 bases, and 17 bases lay in between. The length of the CDR3 is 16 residues. The chain's CDR3 is CASSHILRGVQETQYF. CDR3 sequence (DNA): TGTGCCAGCTCACACATACTCAGGGGGGTACAAGAGACCCAGTACTTC.

The CDR3 sequence is CASSKEGTGETEAFF. The CDR3 DNA reads TGTGCCAGCAGCAAAGAGGGGACAGGGGAGACTGAAGCTTTCTTT. The chain links TRBV21-1 to TRBJ1-1; whether TRBD1, the table's D call, matches the DNA was not checked. TRBV21-1 is a documented pseudogene. This CDR3 has 15 residues.